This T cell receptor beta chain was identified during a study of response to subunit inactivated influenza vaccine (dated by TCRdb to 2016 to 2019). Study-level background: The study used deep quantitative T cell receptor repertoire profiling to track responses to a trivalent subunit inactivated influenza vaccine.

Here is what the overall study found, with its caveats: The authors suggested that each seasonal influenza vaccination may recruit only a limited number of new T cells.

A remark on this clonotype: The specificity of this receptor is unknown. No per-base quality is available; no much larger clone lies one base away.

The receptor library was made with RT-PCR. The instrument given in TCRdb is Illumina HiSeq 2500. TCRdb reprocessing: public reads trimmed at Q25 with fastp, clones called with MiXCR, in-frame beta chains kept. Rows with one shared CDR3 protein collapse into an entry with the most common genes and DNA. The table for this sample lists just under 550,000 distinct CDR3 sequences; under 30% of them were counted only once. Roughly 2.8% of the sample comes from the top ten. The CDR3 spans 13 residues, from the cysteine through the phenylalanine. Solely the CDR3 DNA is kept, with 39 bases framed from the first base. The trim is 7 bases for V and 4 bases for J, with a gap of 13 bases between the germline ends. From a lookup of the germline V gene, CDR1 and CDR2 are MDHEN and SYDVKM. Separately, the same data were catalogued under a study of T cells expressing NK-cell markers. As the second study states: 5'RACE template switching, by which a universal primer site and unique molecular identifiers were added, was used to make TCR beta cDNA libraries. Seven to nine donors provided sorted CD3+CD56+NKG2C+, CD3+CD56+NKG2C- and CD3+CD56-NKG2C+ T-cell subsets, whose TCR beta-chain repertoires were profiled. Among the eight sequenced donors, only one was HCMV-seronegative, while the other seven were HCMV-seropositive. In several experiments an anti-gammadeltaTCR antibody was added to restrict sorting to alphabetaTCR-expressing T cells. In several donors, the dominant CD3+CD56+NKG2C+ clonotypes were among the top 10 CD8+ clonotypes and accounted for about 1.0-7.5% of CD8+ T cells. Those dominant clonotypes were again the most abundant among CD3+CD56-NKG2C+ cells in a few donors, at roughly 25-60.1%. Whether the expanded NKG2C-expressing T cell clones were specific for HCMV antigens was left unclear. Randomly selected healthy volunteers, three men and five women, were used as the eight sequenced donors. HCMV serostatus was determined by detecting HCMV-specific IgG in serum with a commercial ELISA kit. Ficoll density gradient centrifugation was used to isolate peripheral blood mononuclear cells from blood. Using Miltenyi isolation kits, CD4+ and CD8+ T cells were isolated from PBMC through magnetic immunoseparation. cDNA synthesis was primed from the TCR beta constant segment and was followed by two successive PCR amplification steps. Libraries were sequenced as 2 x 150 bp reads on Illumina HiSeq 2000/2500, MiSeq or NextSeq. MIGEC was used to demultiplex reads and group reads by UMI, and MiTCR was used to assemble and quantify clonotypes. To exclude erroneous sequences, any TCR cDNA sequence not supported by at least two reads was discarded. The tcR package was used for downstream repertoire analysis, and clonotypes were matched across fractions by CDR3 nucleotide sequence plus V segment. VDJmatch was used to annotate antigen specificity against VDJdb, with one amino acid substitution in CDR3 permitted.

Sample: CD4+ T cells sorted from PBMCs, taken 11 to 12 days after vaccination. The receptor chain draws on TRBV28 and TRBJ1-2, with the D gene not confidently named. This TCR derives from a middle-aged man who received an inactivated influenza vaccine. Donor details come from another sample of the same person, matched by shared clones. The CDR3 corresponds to CASTRPPIYGYTF. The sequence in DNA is TGTGCCAGCACCCGACCGCCTATCTATGGCTACACCTTC.